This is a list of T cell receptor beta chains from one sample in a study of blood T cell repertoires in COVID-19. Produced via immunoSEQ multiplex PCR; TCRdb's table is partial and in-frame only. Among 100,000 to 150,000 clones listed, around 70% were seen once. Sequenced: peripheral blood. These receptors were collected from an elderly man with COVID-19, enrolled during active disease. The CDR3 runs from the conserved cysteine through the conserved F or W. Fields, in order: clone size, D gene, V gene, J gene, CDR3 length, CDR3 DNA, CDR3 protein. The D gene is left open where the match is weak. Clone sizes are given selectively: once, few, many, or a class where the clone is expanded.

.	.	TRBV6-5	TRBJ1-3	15	TGTGCCAGCACTCCCACCGGGACTCCGGGAAACACCATATATTTT	CASTPTGTPGNTIYF
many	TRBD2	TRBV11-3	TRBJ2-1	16	TGTGCCAGCAGCACGGGGGGGGCGGGACCTTACAATGAGCAGTTCTTC	CASSTGGAGPYNEQFF
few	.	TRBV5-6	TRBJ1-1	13	TGTGCCAGCAGCTTTCTAAGGAACACTGAAGCTTTCTTT	CASSFLRNTEAFF
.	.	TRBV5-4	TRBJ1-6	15	TGTGCCAGCAGCTTGAATAGCCAGAATAATGCACCCCTCCACTTT	CASSLNSQNNAPLHF
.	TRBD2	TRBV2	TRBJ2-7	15	TGTGCCAGCAGTGACGGTGGGAGGGTTTTGAACGAGCAGTACTTC	CASSDGGRVLNEQYF
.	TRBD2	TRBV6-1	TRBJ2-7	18	TGTGCCAGCAGTGAAGCCCCGGGACTAGCGGGCAGCTCCTACGAGCAGTACTTC	CASSEAPGLAGSSYEQYF
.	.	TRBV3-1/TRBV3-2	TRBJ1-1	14	TGTGCCAGCAGCCAAGTCACGGGGAACACTGAAGCTTTCTTT	CASSQVTGNTEAFF
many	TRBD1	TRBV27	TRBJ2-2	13	TGTGCCAGCAGAACAGGGGTGGGTGGGGAGCTGTTTTTT	CASRTGVGGELFF
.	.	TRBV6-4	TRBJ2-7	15	TGTGCCAGCAGCAGGCCGGAGGAGAACTCCTACGAGCAGTACTTC	CASSRPEENSYEQYF
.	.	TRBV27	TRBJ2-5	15	TGTGCCAGCAGTTTATCGCCTCGTAGGGGGGAGACCCAGTACTTC	CASSLSPRRGETQYF
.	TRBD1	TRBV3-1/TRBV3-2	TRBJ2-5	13	TGTGCCAGCAGAGCCTCAGGGGGAGAGACCCAGTACTTC	CASRASGGETQYF
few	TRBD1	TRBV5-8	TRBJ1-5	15	TGTGCCAGCAGAAGAGGGACAGTTAGCAATCAGCCCCAGCATTTT	CASRRGTVSNQPQHF
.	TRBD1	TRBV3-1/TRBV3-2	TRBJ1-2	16	TGTGCCAGCAGCCAAGTCTCACAGGGGATGGACTATGGCTACACCTTC	CASSQVSQGMDYGYTF
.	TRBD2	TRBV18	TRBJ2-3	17	TGTGCCAGCTCCTCTAGCGGGAGCCTCGTTTGGGCAGATACGCAGTATTTT	CASSSSGSLVWADTQYF
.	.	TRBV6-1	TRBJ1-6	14	TGTGCCAGCAGTGAACAGGGGAGTAATTCACCCCTCCACTTT	CASSEQGSNSPLHF
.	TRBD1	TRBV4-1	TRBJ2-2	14	TGCGCCAGCAGTAAACAGGGGGATACCGGGGAGCTGTTTTTT	CASSKQGDTGELFF
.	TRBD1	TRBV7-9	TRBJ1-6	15	TGTGCCAGCAGCTCATACCAGGGGGATAATTCACCCCTCCACTTT	CASSSYQGDNSPLHF
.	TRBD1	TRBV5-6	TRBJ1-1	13	TGTGCCAGCAGCTACACAGGGGCCACTGAAGCTTTCTTT	CASSYTGATEAFF
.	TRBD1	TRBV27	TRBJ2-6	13	TGTGCCAGACAGGGGTCTGGGGCCAACGTCCTGACTTTC	CARQGSGANVLTF
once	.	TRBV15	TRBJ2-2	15	TGTGCCGCCAGCCAGGGCCGGTCGAACACCGGGGAGCTGTTTTTT	CAASQGRSNTGELFF
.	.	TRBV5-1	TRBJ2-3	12	TGCGCCAGCAGCTCTCTCACAGATACGCAGTATTTT	CASSSLTDTQYF
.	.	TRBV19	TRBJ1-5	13	TGTGCCAAAAAGGGCAGGGCAAATCAGCCCCAGCATTTT	CAKKGRANQPQHF
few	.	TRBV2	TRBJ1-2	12	TGTGCCAGCAGGGGGGGGAACTATGGCTACACCTTC	CASRGGNYGYTF
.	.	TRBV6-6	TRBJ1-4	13	TGTGCCAGCAGTGGACAGACCCGGGAAAAACTGTTTTTT	CASSGQTREKLFF
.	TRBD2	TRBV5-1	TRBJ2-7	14	TGCGCCAGCAGGCCCGATTCGGGGGGCTACGAGCAGTACTTC	CASRPDSGGYEQYF
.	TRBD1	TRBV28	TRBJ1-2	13	TGTGCCAGCAGTTTTGACAGGGCTAGTGGCTACACCTTC	CASSFDRASGYTF
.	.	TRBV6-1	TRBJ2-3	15	TGTGCCAGCAGTGATCCTTCGGGAAGCACAGATACGCAGTATTTT	CASSDPSGSTDTQYF
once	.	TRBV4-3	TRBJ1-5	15	TGCGCCAGCAGCCAAGTACGCGGAGCTTCTCAGCCCCAGCATTTT	CASSQVRGASQPQHF
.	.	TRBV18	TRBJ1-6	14	TGTGCCAGCTCAGACTCGGGGGATTCGTCACCCCTCCACTTT	CASSDSGDSSPLHF
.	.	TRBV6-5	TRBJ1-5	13	TGTGCCAGCAGTTCGACAGGAAATCAGCCCCAGCATTTT	CASSSTGNQPQHF
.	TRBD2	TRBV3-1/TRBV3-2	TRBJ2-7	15	TGTGCCAGCAGCCAAGGGCTAGCGGGAACCTACGAGCAGTACTTC	CASSQGLAGTYEQYF
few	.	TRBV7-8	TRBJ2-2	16	TGTGCCAGCAGCTTATTTTCGGGTCTCAACACCGGGGAGCTGTTTTTT	CASSLFSGLNTGELFF
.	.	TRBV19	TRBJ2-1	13	TGTGCCAGTAGTCAAATTGGGAGCGATGAGCAGTTCTTC	CASSQIGSDEQFF